The 9 T cell receptor beta chains below all came from one sample that was sequenced in a study of blood T cells in healthy people across ages. A second PCR, run for about 6 to 12 cycles, used a sample-barcoded 5' primer plus a J-beta primer mix. TCRdb reprocessed the 5' RACE reads via MiXCR and lists one record per CDR3 protein. The data hold around 820,000 distinct CDR3 sequences, with just under 25% observed a single time. The sample also formed part of further work on T cells of mothers and their children.

The sample comprised blood. These receptors came from a boy between 10 and 17 years old in good health.

In DNA, the CDR3 is TGTGCTAGTGGTTTGTCCTACGGTGATTACAATGAGCAGTTCTTC. Amino acids: CASGLSYGDYNEQFF. The chain uses TRBV12-5 and TRBJ2-1; D gene unclear. There are 15 residues in the CDR3. Trimming stripped 2 bases from V and 4 bases from J, with 12 bases between. Per the germline V gene, CDR1 is LGHNT and CDR2 is FRNRAP.

The chain employs TRBV4-1 and TRBJ1-1, with no clear D. V was clipped by 1 base and J by 0 bases, with 6 bases between them. Per the germline V gene, CDR1 is MGHRA and CDR2 is YSYEKL. This CDR3 comprises 14 residues. The CDR3 DNA is TGCGCCAGCAGCCAAGTTCTCCTGAACACTGAAGCTTTCTTT. Its protein is CASSQVLLNTEAFF.

The gene calls are TRBV7-9 and TRBJ2-7; D possibly corresponds to TRBD1 (6 bases). Per germline, CDR1 SEHNR and CDR2 FQNEAQ (reference sequence). CDR3 length: 15 residues. Deletions cut 2 bases from V and 3 bases from J, with 14 bases between. The CDR3 DNA is TGTGCCAGCAGCTTACTCACAGGGATCTTCTACGAGCAGTACTTC. Translation gives CASSLLTGIFYEQYF.

J is TRBJ2-5 and V is TRBV28, with D perhaps matching TRBD1 (6 bases). The CDR3 totals 13 residues. V was trimmed by 4 bases and J by 4 bases, leaving 10 bases between them. From germline, CDR1 is MDHEN and CDR2 SYDVKM. Written as DNA, the CDR3 is TGTGCCAGCAGTTGGGGGCGCGGAGAGACCCAGTACTTC. Its protein product is CASSWGRGETQYF.

The chain joins TRBV27 to TRBJ2-5, with a weak D call TRBD1 (6 bases). From germline, CDR1 is MNHEY and CDR2 SMNVEV (reference sequence). Trimming stripped 6 bases from V and 9 bases from J, with 23 bases between. The CDR3 length is 15 residues. The CDR3: CASRGPRDTEEAQYF. In DNA, the CDR3 is TGTGCCAGCAGGGGCCCCCGGGACACTGAGGAGGCCCAGTACTTC.

This clonotype was picked up a small number of times. The chain recombines TRBV7-2 with TRBJ2-5, with 8 positions matching TRBD2. The germline V gene has CDR1 SGHTA and CDR2 FQGNSA. This CDR3 is built from 14 residues. V trimming: 1 base; J trimming: 4 bases; junction bases outside the gene matches: 2. CDR3 protein: CASSLEGTRETQYF. In nucleotides, the CDR3 is TGTGCCAGCAGCTTAGAGGGGACTAGAGAGACCCAGTACTTC.

This clonotype was found a few times. The chain couples TRBV6-2 or TRBV6-3 to TRBJ2-5, with D perhaps being TRBD1 or TRBD2 (5 bases each). V was cut by 7 bases and J by 2 bases, with 20 bases left in between. The CDR3 runs to 16 residues. In germline, CDR1 is MNHEY, CDR2 SVGEGT. CDR3 in amino acids: CASTRDPGRKQETQYF. The CDR3 DNA sequence: TGTGCCAGCACCAGAGACCCGGGACGCAAACAAGAGACCCAGTACTTC.

A few counts support this clonotype. J is TRBJ2-7 and V is TRBV5-1; TRBD1 matches at 8 bases. Germline V gives CDR1 SGHRS, CDR2 YFSETQ. This CDR3 is 14 amino acids long. Trimming removed 4 bases from V and 6 bases from J; junction bases left unmatched: 9. The CDR3 region is CASSPGTGYSEQYF. Here the CDR3 DNA reads TGCGCCAGCAGCCCCGGGACAGGTTATAGCGAGCAGTACTTC.

This clonotype showed up just a few times. The chain joins TRBV29-1 to TRBJ1-1; D might be TRBD1 (6 bases). The CDR3 loop spans 13 amino acids. V lost 6 bases and J lost 0, with 11 bases in between. The germline V gene has CDR1 SQVTM and CDR2 ANQGSEA. The CDR3 bases are TGCAGCGTGTGGGGGACACTGAACACTGAAGCTTTCTTT. Translated: CSVWGTLNTEAFF. Based on the CDR3 plus reference TRBV29-1 and TRBJ1-1, the full variable domain is SAVISQKPSRDICQRGTSLTIQCQVDSQVTMMFWYRQQPGQSLTLIATANQGSEATYESGFVIDKFPISRPNLTFSTLTVSNMSPEDSSIYLCSVWGTLNTEAFFGQGTRLTVV.